This T cell receptor beta chain is drawn from a study of blood T cell repertoires in COVID-19. Across the study: Samples taken during acute and convalescent COVID-19 were collected in the United States, Italy and Spain.

Sequencing used immunoSEQ multiplex PCR; TCRdb keeps in-frame clones, though not all of them. The sample lists about 260,000 clones; about 87% were seen once. Cohort allocation depended upon clinical history that participants reported. Participants in the exposed group had met a COVID-19 case in the 2 weeks before joining the study. The clonotype was recovered from a man aged 50-60 years who had been exposed to COVID-19. Sequencing input: PBMCs or T cells enriched from blood (not recorded which).

CDR3 nucleotides: TGTGCCTCCAGGGGGCTGAGCACCGGGGAGCTGTTTTTT. This translates into CASRGLSTGELFF. The V gene is TRBV6-5, the J gene TRBJ2-2, with 8 bases matching TRBD1. CDR3 size: 13 residues. Germline V CDR1 and CDR2: MNHEY, SVGAGI. J lost 4 bases, V lost 11 bases, and 6 bases had no gene match.